This is a list of T cell receptor beta chains from one sample in a study of T cells after yellow fever vaccination. Each CDR3 protein gets one entry after TCRdb re-called the 5' RACE reads with MiXCR. The sample has hundreds of thousands of distinct CDR3 sequences, 9% to 15% seen once. Sequencing used PBMCs, obtained on the day of the yellow fever booster vaccination. These receptors originate from a man in his thirties or forties who received the YFV17D yellow fever vaccine. CDR3s include the opening cysteine and the closing phenylalanine or tryptophan. The D gene is left open where the match is weak. Clone sizes are given selectively: once, few, many, or a class where the clone is expanded.

CDR3aa,CDR3nt,v_gene,d_gene,j_gene,abundance
CASSPMMTYEQYF,TGTGCCAGCAGCCCAATGATGACGTACGAGCAGTACTTC,TRBV7-9,NA,TRBJ2-7,few
CASRTTAAGTEQYF,TGTGCCAGCAGAACCACGGCGGCCGGGACCGAGCAGTACTTC,TRBV25-1,NA,TRBJ2-7,NA
CASSEDSGFDQPQHF,TGTGCCAGCAGTGAAGATTCAGGGTTCGATCAGCCCCAGCATTTT,TRBV25-1,NA,TRBJ1-5,many
CASSITSGRPGNEQFF,TGTGCCAGCAGCATCACTAGCGGGAGGCCAGGCAATGAGCAGTTCTTC,TRBV7-2,TRBD2,TRBJ2-1,NA
CASSLDRWNTEAFF,TGTGCCAGCAGCTTAGACCGATGGAACACTGAAGCTTTCTTT,TRBV7-2,NA,TRBJ1-1,many
CASSYLTSGSDEQFF,TGTGCCAGCAGTTATCTGACTAGCGGGAGCGATGAGCAGTTCTTC,TRBV12-3/TRBV12-4,TRBD2,TRBJ2-1,many
CASSGPLGAKNIQYF,TGTGCCAGCAGTGGACCTCTCGGAGCCAAAAACATTCAGTACTTC,TRBV2,NA,TRBJ2-4,few
CASSQGWKLSSGNTIYF,TGTGCCAGCAGCCAAGGCTGGAAGTTGAGCTCTGGAAACACCATATATTTT,TRBV3-1,NA,TRBJ1-3,few
CASKTGGPGELFF,TGTGCCAGCAAGACAGGAGGCCCCGGGGAGCTGTTTTTT,TRBV6-1,NA,TRBJ2-2,once
CASSLVPLNTEAFF,TGTGCCAGCAGCTTGGTACCGTTGAACACTGAAGCTTTCTTT,TRBV7-3,NA,TRBJ1-1,NA
CASSLQASSYEQYF,TGTGCCAGCAGTTTGCAGGCGAGCTCCTACGAGCAGTACTTC,TRBV27,NA,TRBJ2-7,many
CASSQAGTVYNEQFF,TGCGCCAGCAGCCAAGCCGGGACAGTCTACAATGAGCAGTTCTTC,TRBV4-1,TRBD1,TRBJ2-1,few
CASSQHRGPYNEQFF,TGTGCCAGCTCACAGCACAGGGGGCCATACAATGAGCAGTTCTTC,TRBV18,TRBD1,TRBJ2-1,few
CASSPARGRGGETQYF,TGTGCCAGCAGCCCTGCGCGCGGGAGGGGAGGAGAGACCCAGTACTTC,TRBV3-1,TRBD2,TRBJ2-5,NA
CASSLGQAQNTGELFF,TGTGCCAGCAGCTTAGGGCAGGCTCAAAACACCGGGGAGCTGTTTTTT,TRBV5-5,NA,TRBJ2-2,NA